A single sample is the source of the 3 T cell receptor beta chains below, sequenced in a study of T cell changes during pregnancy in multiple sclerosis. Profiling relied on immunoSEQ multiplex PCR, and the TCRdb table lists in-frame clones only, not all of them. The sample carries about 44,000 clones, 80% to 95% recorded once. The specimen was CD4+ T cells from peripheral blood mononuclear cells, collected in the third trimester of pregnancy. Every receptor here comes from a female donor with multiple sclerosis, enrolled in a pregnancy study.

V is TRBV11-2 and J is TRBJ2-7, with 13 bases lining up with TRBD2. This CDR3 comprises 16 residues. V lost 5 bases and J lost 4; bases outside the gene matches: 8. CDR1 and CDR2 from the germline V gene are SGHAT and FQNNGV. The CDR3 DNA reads TGTGCCAGCAGCCGGACTAGCGGGAGAGGGAGTTACGAGCAGTACTTC. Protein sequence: CASSRTSGRGSYEQYF.

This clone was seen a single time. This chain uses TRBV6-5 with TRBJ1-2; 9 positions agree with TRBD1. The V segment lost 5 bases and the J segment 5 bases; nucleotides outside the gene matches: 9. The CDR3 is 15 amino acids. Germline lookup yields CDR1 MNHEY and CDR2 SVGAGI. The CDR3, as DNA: TGTGCCAGCAGTAGAGGACAGGGGAGGGAGTATGGCTACACCTTC. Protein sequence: CASSRGQGREYGYTF.

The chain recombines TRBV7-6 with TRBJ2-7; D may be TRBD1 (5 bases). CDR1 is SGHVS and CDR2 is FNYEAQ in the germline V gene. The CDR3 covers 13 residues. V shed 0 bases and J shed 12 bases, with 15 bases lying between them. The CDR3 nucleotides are TGTGCCAGCAGCTTAGCGGATCAGGGCCAAACGTACTTC. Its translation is CASSLADQGQTYF.